Listed below are T cell receptor beta chains from one sample, sequenced in a study of blood T cell repertoires in COVID-19. Clones were sequenced by immunoSEQ multiplex PCR, and TCRdb holds only the in-frame ones, with some missing. Of 150,000 or so clones in the sample, more than 80% were seen once. The sequencing input was peripheral blood. These receptors all stem from a human donor in a cohort sampled during active COVID-19. Both conserved end residues are part of each CDR3. Each record gives: CDR3 DNA, CDR3 protein, J gene, V gene, D gene, clone size. The D gene is left open where the match is weak. Size values are once, few and many counts, or a class for expanded clones, and some rows have none.

TGTGCCAGCAGTAACACGCGGACAGGGCAGGCTTTCTTT | CASSNTRTGQAFF | TRBJ1-1 | TRBV6-2/TRBV6-3 | TRBD1 | NA
TGTGCCAGCTCACCCCTCGGCGGAAACGAAGCTTTCTTT | CASSPLGGNEAFF | TRBJ1-1 | TRBV18 | NA | NA
TGTGCCATAAGGGAGTGGAAGGGGGACTCCTACGAGCAGTACTTC | CAIREWKGDSYEQYF | TRBJ2-7 | TRBV10-3 | NA | NA
TGTGCCAGCTCGCCACAGAGGCCAGATACGCAGTATTTT | CASSPQRPDTQYF | TRBJ2-3 | TRBV18 | NA | NA
TGTGCCAGCAGCCAGGGACAGGGGGCTGGAGATACGCAGTATTTT | CASSQGQGAGDTQYF | TRBJ2-3 | TRBV2 | TRBD1 | NA
TGTGCCAGCAGCCACAGGGAGACCTCCTACAATGAGCAGTTCTTC | CASSHRETSYNEQFF | TRBJ2-1 | TRBV11-2 | NA | NA
TGTGCCAGCAGTTGGGTCGGGAGTCAGGGTGAGCAGTTCTTC | CASSWVGSQGEQFF | TRBJ2-1 | TRBV28 | NA | few
TGTGCCACCAGTTCCTCTCAGGGTGAAGCTTTCTTT | CATSSSQGEAFF | TRBJ1-1 | TRBV24-1 | NA | NA
TGCGCCAGCAGCCCCAGGACTAGCGGGAGCACAGATACGCAGTATTTT | CASSPRTSGSTDTQYF | TRBJ2-3 | TRBV5-1 | TRBD2 | NA
TGCAGCGTTGATTTAACAGGGGTGAATGGCTACACCTTC | CSVDLTGVNGYTF | TRBJ1-2 | TRBV29-1 | TRBD1 | NA
TGTGCCAGTGACAGGGGGCAGACTGAAGCTTTCTTT | CASDRGQTEAFF | TRBJ1-1 | TRBV27 | TRBD1 | NA
TGTGCCACCACGGCCGCGGATCTCTACGAGCAGTACTTC | CATTAADLYEQYF | TRBJ2-7 | TRBV25-1 | NA | NA
TGTGCCAGCTCACCAGTAACGGGGGAAAAACTGTTTTTT | CASSPVTGEKLFF | TRBJ1-4 | TRBV18 | NA | once
TGTGCCAGCAGCCAAGGAGGAATACTCCAGCTCGGGGAGCTGTTTTTT | CASSQGGILQLGELFF | TRBJ2-2 | TRBV3-1/TRBV3-2 | NA | NA
TGTGCCAGCAGTGACACGGGACAGGGTCTTAAATGGAAGCAGTACTTC | CASSDTGQGLKWKQYF | TRBJ2-7 | TRBV2 | TRBD1 | NA
TGTGCCATCAGGCGACTAGCGGGGACCTACAATGAGCAGTTCTTC | CAIRRLAGTYNEQFF | TRBJ2-1 | TRBV10-3 | TRBD2 | NA
TGTGCCAGTAGTATCGGCCTAGCGGGTCGGGAGACCCAGTACTTC | CASSIGLAGRETQYF | TRBJ2-5 | TRBV19 | TRBD2 | NA
TGTGCCAGCAGCAAGGGGACAGGGAAGACGGAGACCCAGTACTTC | CASSKGTGKTETQYF | TRBJ2-5 | TRBV21-1 | NA | NA
TGCGCCAGCACCGAGGGGGGGGCTGGGGATACGCAGTATTTT | CASTEGGAGDTQYF | TRBJ2-3 | TRBV10-2 | NA | NA